The rows below give T cell receptor beta chains drawn from one sample of a study of T cells in Graves' hyperthyroidism and ophthalmopathy. Using its own MiXCR run on the multiplex PCR reads, TCRdb lists one record per CDR3 protein. The repertoire holds a few hundred thousand distinct CDR3 sequences, with roughly a fifth as singletons. The sequenced sample consisted of blood. The origin of the receptors is a woman in her 50s with Graves' hyperthyroidism. The CDR3 runs from the conserved cysteine through the conserved F or W. Each record gives: D gene, V gene, clone size, J gene, CDR3 DNA, CDR3 protein. A D gene is named only where the DNA matches it firmly. Size is omitted from some rows. Given values are once, few, many or a class for expanded clones.

>.|TRBV12-3/TRBV12-4|.|TRBJ1-1
TGTGCCAGCAGTCTCCTCGCATACGGTGAAGCTTTCTTT
CASSLLAYGEAFF
>.|TRBV12-3/TRBV12-4|once|TRBJ2-1
TGTGCCAGCGGGCAGACATCTGGCTCCTACAATGAGCAGTTCTTC
CASGQTSGSYNEQFF
>.|TRBV11-2|many|TRBJ2-1
TGTGCCAGCAGCCGAAACCCAGGGTCGAATGAGCAGTTCTTC
CASSRNPGSNEQFF
>.|TRBV5-1|few|TRBJ1-4
TGCGCCAGCAGCGGGACACCAGGAGTCAAAGGTGAAAAACTGTTTTTT
CASSGTPGVKGEKLFF
>TRBD2|TRBV10-3|.|TRBJ2-2
TGTGCCATCAGTGAGTCTTTGGGACTAGCGGTGATCGGGGAGCTGTTTTTT
CAISESLGLAVIGELFF
>TRBD1|TRBV7-6|.|TRBJ2-2
TGTGCCAGCAGCTTTTGGGACAGGGTACCCGGGGAGCTGTTTTTT
CASSFWDRVPGELFF
>.|TRBV5-1|few|TRBJ1-2
TGCGCCAGCAGCCTTGACAGATTAAATTTCTATGGCTACACCTTC
CASSLDRLNFYGYTF
>.|TRBV5-6|few|TRBJ1-1
TGTGCCAGCAGCTTCTTATTTTCTACTGAAGCTTTCTTT
CASSFLFSTEAFF
>.|TRBV20-1|.|TRBJ2-2
TGCAGTGCTCTAAGCCCGTTCACCGGGGAGCTGTTTTTT
CSALSPFTGELFF
>TRBD1|TRBV20-1|many|TRBJ2-5
TGCAGTGCTAGGGACAGGGGGGAGACCCAGTACTTC
CSARDRGETQYF
>TRBD1|TRBV6-1|many|TRBJ1-5
TGTGCCAGCAGTCGGGAGCAGGGGGCTAAGCAGCCCCAGCATTTT
CASSREQGAKQPQHF
>.|TRBV2|many|TRBJ1-5
TGTGCCAGCAGATTACGCCCGTTCTTCACGGGGAGCAATCAGCCCCAGCATTTT
CASRLRPFFTGSNQPQHF
>.|TRBV30|many|TRBJ1-2
TGTGCCTGGAGTGCAGACAGGTTGATGCATGGCTACACCTTC
CAWSADRLMHGYTF
>.|TRBV6-1|few|TRBJ2-1
TGTGCCAGCCTCAAGCCAGGGGAATTGAATGAGCAGTTCTTC
CASLKPGELNEQFF
>.|TRBV9|.|TRBJ1-3
TGTGCCAGCAGCCTCAACTTAGGGGGGTCCGGAAACACCATATATTTT
CASSLNLGGSGNTIYF
>.|TRBV20-1|few|TRBJ2-1
TGCAGTGCTAAGAAGTCTGAGCAGTTCTTC
CSAKKSEQFF
>TRBD2|TRBV5-1|many|TRBJ2-1
TGCGCCAGCAGCCGGGAGGGGAATGAGCAGTTCTTC
CASSREGNEQFF
>.|TRBV6-1|many|TRBJ2-3
TGTGCCACCACTTCTAGCGCCGGATATACGCAGTATTTT
CATTSSAGYTQYF
>TRBD2|TRBV28|.|TRBJ2-1
TGTGCCAGCAGTATACTGGGACTAGCGGGCCAAGGGGGGCTCTCCTACAATGAGCAGTTCTTC
CASSILGLAGQGGLSYNEQFF
>.|TRBV20-1|.|TRBJ1-5
TGCAGTGCTAGAGATACTACGCGGGGTCAGCCCCAGCATTTT
CSARDTTRGQPQHF
>.|TRBV28|many|TRBJ1-3
TGTGCCAGCAGTCCGACAAGCACTGGAAACACCATATATTTT
CASSPTSTGNTIYF
>.|TRBV11-2|many|TRBJ2-1
TGTGCCAGCAGCTCCAAGGAGCCGGCGGGTGAGCAGTTCTTC
CASSSKEPAGEQFF